What follows are 24 T cell receptor beta chains derived from one specimen sequenced in a study of early T cells in non-severe SARS-CoV-2 infection. TCRdb independently ran MiXCR on the 5' RACE reads; one entry per CDR3 protein. The profile shows tens of thousands of distinct CDR3 sequences, 5.5% to 7.5% of them singletons. Sequenced input: whole blood. The receptors here all came from an adult who was a healthcare worker with PCR-confirmed SARS-CoV-2 infection or an uninfected control (not recorded which).

In this sample, this clonotype turned up many times. The chain recombines TRBV5-1 with TRBJ1-2, with a tentative D call TRBD1 (6 bases). V dropped 0 bases and J dropped 2 bases, with 8 bases sitting between them. Germline CDR1 SGHRS, CDR2 YFSETQ. CDR3 length: 14 amino acids. The CDR3 here is CASSLGTGNYGYTF. The DNA of the CDR3 is TGCGCCAGCAGCTTGGGTACAGGGAACTATGGCTACACCTTC.

This clonotype was observed many times. This chain joins TRBV5-6 and TRBJ2-7; D is unresolved. The CDR3 is 13 residues long. Germline V gene sequence: CDR1 SGHDT, CDR2 YYEEEE. V lost 5 bases and J 3 bases, leaving 12 bases between the germline ends. CDR3 nucleotides: TGTGCCAGCAGTGAGGTAGCCAACTACGAGCAGTACTTC. It translates to CASSEVANYEQYF.

This chain joins TRBV6-6 and TRBJ1-5; D is ambiguous. The CDR3 consists of 14 residues. V was cut by 1 base and J by 4 bases, with 8 bases left in between. Germline V gene data show CDR1 as MNHNY and CDR2 as SVGAGI (reference sequence). The chain's CDR3 is CASSYWGANQPQHF. The CDR3 DNA reads as TGTGCCAGCAGTTACTGGGGAGCGAATCAGCCCCAGCATTTT.

This clonotype was observed many times. The rearrangement joins TRBV4-1 to TRBJ1-1; TRBD1 is a possible D gene (5 bases). Trimming took off 0 bases at V and 1 base at J, with 9 bases between the two ends. The CDR3 loop spans 15 amino acids. The V gene's germline CDR1 is MGHRA and CDR2 YSYEKL. In nucleotides, the CDR3 is TGCGCCAGCAGCCAAGACCGGGACGCGAACACTGAAGCTTTCTTT. Encoded protein: CASSQDRDANTEAFF.

Ten or more counts support this clonotype. The chain carries TRBV28 and TRBJ2-3, with 9 bases that match TRBD2. Germline assignment: CDR1 MDHEN and CDR2 SYDVKM. J lost 7 bases, V lost 6 bases, and 14 bases had no gene match. The CDR3 spans 16 residues. The CDR3 loop reads CASSPTAGGLSYTQYF. CDR3 in DNA: TGTGCCAGCAGCCCAACCGCGGGGGGGCTAAGTTATACGCAGTATTTT.

This clonotype was seen at least ten times. This rearrangement joins TRBV20-1 to TRBJ1-1; 11 bases are a match to TRBD1. The germline CDR1 and CDR2 sequences are DFQATT and SNEGSKA (reference sequence). The ends lost 2 bases at V and 10 bases at J; junction bases unmatched: 9. This CDR3 spans 14 amino acids. This chain's CDR3 is CSARMGTGGSGAFF. The CDR3, as DNA: TGCAGTGCTAGAATGGGGACAGGGGGGTCAGGAGCTTTCTTT.

There are a few counts of this clonotype. The V gene is TRBV15, the J gene TRBJ2-7; maybe TRBD2 (6 bases). This CDR3 spans 14 amino acids. Trimming pared 0 bases from V and 4 bases from J, leaving 10 bases between. Per germline, CDR1 LNHNV and CDR2 YYDKDF (reference sequence). Written as DNA, the CDR3 is TGTGCCACCAGCAGAGAAGGGAGCGGGTACGAGCAGTACTTC. Protein sequence: CATSREGSGYEQYF. The full variable domain, rest sourced from reference TRBV15 and TRBJ2-7, is DAMVIQNPRYQVTQFGKPVTLSCSQTLNHNVMYWYQQKSSQAPKLLFHYYDKDFNNEADTPDNFQSRRPNTSFCFLDIRSPGLGDTAMYLCATSREGSGYEQYFGPGTRLTVT.

This clonotype was detected ten times or more. This rearrangement joins TRBV28 to TRBJ1-4, with D tentatively TRBD1 (6 bases). This CDR3 has 14 amino acids. V was clipped by 7 bases and J by 7 bases, with 16 bases between them. Germline values: CDR1 MDHEN, CDR2 SYDVKM. This CDR3 reads CASIKTGGGEKLFF. The CDR3 DNA reads as TGTGCCAGCATCAAGACAGGCGGGGGTGAAAAACTGTTTTTT.

This clonotype occurred many times. The chain has TRBV18 and TRBJ1-1; D is undetermined. Deletions cut 2 bases from V and 2 bases from J, with 9 bases between. The CDR3 has 14 amino acids. Germline CDR1 and CDR2: KGHSH and LQKENI. CDR3 amino acids: CASSPASSNTEAFF. CDR3 bases: TGTGCCAGCTCACCAGCAAGCTCAAACACTGAAGCTTTCTTT.

Ten or more counts support this clonotype. The rearrangement joins TRBV29-1 to TRBJ1-2, with TRBD1 as a possible D gene (5 bases). CDR1 and CDR2 from the germline V gene are SQVTM and ANQGSEA. The V end was cut by 4 bases, the J end by 2 bases, with 11 bases between. This CDR3 is 13 amino acids long. CDR3 nucleotide sequence: TGCAGCGTTGGGGACGGAGTCAACTATGGCTACACCTTC. Translated, it gives CSVGDGVNYGYTF. The full variable domain, its missing parts supplied by reference TRBV29-1 and TRBJ1-2, is SAVISQKPSRDICQRGTSLTIQCQVDSQVTMMFWYRQQPGQSLTLIATANQGSEATYESGFVIDKFPISRPNLTFSTLTVSNMSPEDSSIYLCSVGDGVNYGYTFGSGTRLTVV.

This clonotype came up many times. The V gene is TRBV27, the J gene TRBJ2-6; D is uncertain. Trimming took off 1 base at V and 0 bases at J, with 4 bases between the two ends. The V gene's germline CDR1 is MNHEY and CDR2 SMNVEV (reference sequence). The CDR3 length is 15 residues. This CDR3 is CASSLWGSGANVLTF. CDR3 bases: TGTGCCAGCAGTTTATGGGGCTCTGGGGCCAACGTCCTGACTTTC.

This clonotype was seen ten or more times. The chain couples TRBV11-2 to TRBJ2-3; 7 nucleotides agree with TRBD2. The CDR3 totals 18 residues. Germline V CDR1 and CDR2: SGHAT, FQNNGV. The V and J ends lost 3 bases and 0 bases, in that order; junction bases with no gene match: 12. The CDR3 DNA follows: TGTGCCAGCAGCTTTCGGCGGGGGATAGGAAGTAGCACAGATACGCAGTATTTT. Protein sequence: CASSFRRGIGSSTDTQYF.

For this clonotype: Possible read error: a much larger clone is one base away. CDR3 sequence reads: CANSLEIGNEQFF. CDR3 DNA: TGTGCCAACAGCTTAGAGATCGGAAATGAGCAGTTCTTC. The chain employs TRBV7-2 and TRBJ2-1; no definite D call. Germline-derived CDR1 and CDR2 are SGHTA and FQGNSA. The CDR3 is made up of 13 amino acids.

This clonotype occurred a few times. The chain uses TRBV3-1 and TRBJ2-4; D is uncertain. CDR3 length: 11 amino acids. The germline CDR1 and CDR2 sequences are LGHDT and YNNKEL (reference sequence). Between the trimmed V and J ends, which lost 1 base and 8 bases, there was a span of 3 bases. CDR3 DNA sequence: TGTGCCAGCAGCCAAGGGCACATTCAGTACTTC. This sequence encodes CASSQGHIQYF.

This clonotype was counted at least ten times. The chain couples TRBV7-2 to TRBJ1-5, with 9 bases identical to TRBD1. CDR3 length: 15 residues. The V segment lost 5 bases and the J segment 1 base; nucleotides outside the gene matches: 3. Germline loops: CDR1 SGHTA, CDR2 FQGNSA. DNA for the CDR3: TGTGCCAGCAGCGCAGGACAGGGGAGCAATCAGCCCCAGCATTTT. This translates into CASSAGQGSNQPQHF.

This clonotype was seen ten or more times. At one end the junction does not follow the germline gene, possibly because of a read error. The gene calls are TRBV10-3 and TRBJ1-2, with D maybe TRBD1 (5 bases). The CDR3 runs to 11 residues. The germline gives CDR1 ENHRY, CDR2 SYGVKD. CDR3 loop: CAIGDSFGYTF. The CDR3, as DNA: TGTGCCATCGGTGACAGTTTTGGCTACACCTTC.

This clonotype was detected ten times or more. The chain links TRBV20-1 to TRBJ2-4, with D possibly TRBD2 on 6 matching bases. Germline-derived CDR1 and CDR2 are DFQATT and SNEGSKA (reference sequence). V was clipped by 3 bases and J by 0 bases, with 12 bases between them. CDR3 size: 15 residues. In DNA form, the CDR3 reads TGCAGTGCTAGCGGGACTTTTCTAGCCAAAAACATTCAGTACTTC. Its protein product is CSASGTFLAKNIQYF.

The J gene is TRBJ2-3, the V gene TRBV29-1; D unclear. The germline V gene has CDR1 SQVTM and CDR2 ANQGSEA. The CDR3 contains 13 residues. Trimming took 6 bases from V and 3 from J, leaving 13 bases between them. The CDR3 bases are TGCAGCGTGCAGATGTCAGCGACAGATACGCAGTATTTT. It is translated as CSVQMSATDTQYF.

With regard to this clonotype: Since a much larger clone is just one base distant, this may be a read error. V gene TRBV7-3 combines with J gene TRBJ2-5, with unresolved D. The CDR3 contains 14 residues. Germline CDR1 SGHTA, CDR2 FQGTGA. The germline V and J ends were trimmed by 5 bases and 3 bases, with 13 bases remaining between them. CDR3 sequence (DNA): TGTGCCAGCAGCAGAACGGTGTACAAAGAGACCCAGTACTTC. It yields the protein CASSRTVYKETQYF.

This clonotype was seen many times. The rearrangement links TRBV29-1 to TRBJ2-3, with no clear D. The CDR3 runs 12 residues. Germline assignment: CDR1 SQVTM and CDR2 ANQGSEA. The V and J ends lost 1 base and 7 bases respectively, with 9 bases between them. The DNA of the CDR3 is TGCAGCGTTGAAGCGTCTGGGAATACGCAGTATTTT. Its translation: CSVEASGNTQYF.

CDR3 sequence (DNA): TGTGCCAGCAGCCCCTGGGTTCAACGGGGCACTGAAGCTTTCTTT. Protein product: CASSPWVQRGTEAFF. The chain uses TRBV7-2 and TRBJ1-1, with D unresolved. CDR1 and CDR2 from the germline V gene are SGHTA and FQGNSA. This CDR3 has 15 amino acids. With 5 bases removed from V and 4 bases from J, the gap between germline ends came to 17 bases.

The table lists this clonotype with many counts. The gene calls are TRBV7-2 and TRBJ1-3; D is perhaps TRBD1 (6 bases). V lost 5 bases to trimming and J lost 4 bases, with 12 bases between them. The CDR3 sequence is 14 residues long. The germline CDR1 and CDR2 sequences are SGHTA and FQGNSA. The CDR3 sequence: CASSPLGGGNTIYF. CDR3 coding DNA: TGTGCCAGCAGCCCCCTAGGGGGGGGAAACACCATATATTTT. Full variable domain (missing parts from reference TRBV7-2 and TRBJ1-3): GAGVSQSPSNKVTEKGKDVELRCDPISGHTALYWYRQSLGQGLEFLIYFQGNSAPDKSGLPSDRFSAERTGGSVSTLTIQRTQQEDSAVYLCASSPLGGGNTIYFGEGSWLTVV.

This clonotype has at least ten counts. The V call is TRBV11-2, the J call TRBJ2-1; 7 nucleotides match TRBD1. This CDR3 has 13 residues. V was clipped by 5 bases and J by 6 bases; unmatched bases: 4. CDR1 SGHAT and CDR2 FQNNGV come from the germline V gene. CDR3 sequence (DNA): TGTGCCAGCAGCCAGTCAGGGGGCAATGAGCAGTTCTTC. Its translation: CASSQSGGNEQFF.

The CDR3 is CASSHLGQTNEAFF. The CDR3 DNA sequence: TGTGCCAGCAGCCATCTCGGACAGACAAATGAAGCTTTCTTT. The rearrangement uses TRBV3-1 and TRBJ1-1; maybe TRBD1 (6 bases). The germline V gene has CDR1 LGHDT and CDR2 YNNKEL (reference sequence). Trimming removed 3 bases at V and 7 bases at J, with 15 bases between. The CDR3 totals 14 residues.